This TCR beta chain was found in a study of long-term antiretroviral therapy in people with HIV. About the study: Initial samples were collected about a decade before the 2015 immediate-ART recommendation.

Turning to this clone: What it binds is not known.

Germline CDR1 reads LNHDA; CDR2 reads SQIVND (reference sequence). CDR3 length: 12 residues. V was trimmed by 9 bases and J by 5 bases, leaving 11 bases between them. Study-wide results and caveats: Clonal populations expanded prior to ART predominated within the repertoire at all time points.

It was version v3.0 of the immunoSEQ assay that was run at survey level. TCRdb's copy holds only in-frame clones and misses some; the assay was immunoSEQ multiplex PCR. The sample records 20,000 to 25,000 clones, around 81% being singletons. PBMC samples from each donor numbered at least one pre-ART and at least two post-ART. Source: unsorted PBMCs, taken 1.5 years after starting antiretroviral therapy. This sequence was found in a man younger than 45 with HIV. V gene TRBV19 combines with J gene TRBJ1-5; D ambiguous. CDR3 residues: CASCWHDQPQHF. In DNA form, the CDR3 reads TGTGCCAGCTGTTGGCACGATCAGCCCCAGCATTTT.